These T cell receptor beta chains were read from a single sample in a study of cytomegalovirus exposure and HLA in healthy donors. The repertoire was sequenced with immunoSEQ multiplex PCR; TCRdb's copy has only in-frame clones and lacks some. The table shows about 130,000 clones, with less than 85% occurring only once. The sequencing sample was made of PBMCs. The source of these receptors is a man aged 40-49 years in good health and CMV-seronegative. The CDR3 runs from the conserved cysteine through the conserved F or W. The D gene is left open where the match is weak. Clone sizes are given selectively: once, few, many, or a class where the clone is expanded.

NA TRBJ1-1 once TRBV28 CASTRDTLVAFF TGTGCCAGCACTCGTGACACCCTGGTAGCTTTCTTT
TRBD1 TRBJ2-7 NA TRBV30 CAWSTGQGAIEQYF TGTGCCTGGAGCACGGGACAGGGGGCGATCGAGCAGTACTTC
TRBD1 TRBJ1-6 NA TRBV6-1 CASSEGQGYSPLHF TGTGCCAGCAGTGAAGGACAGGGCTATTCACCCCTCCACTTT
NA TRBJ1-5 few TRBV6-1 CASSEQGPLQPQHF TGTGCCAGCAGTGAGCAGGGCCCACTTCAGCCCCAGCATTTT
TRBD2 TRBJ2-2 NA TRBV28 CASLPPSGRGTGELFF TGTGCCAGCCTCCCACCTAGCGGGAGGGGAACCGGGGAGCTGTTTTTT
TRBD2 TRBJ2-1 few TRBV2 CASRPLVGLGDNNEQFF TGTGCCAGCAGGCCGTTGGTGGGACTAGGAGACAACAATGAGCAGTTCTTC
TRBD2 TRBJ2-1 NA TRBV6-5 CASSTNKAGGGEQFF TGTGCCAGCAGCACTAACAAGGCGGGGGGAGGTGAGCAGTTCTTC
NA TRBJ1-5 once TRBV27 CASSLYGSNQPQHF TGTGCCAGCAGTTTATACGGGTCGAATCAGCCCCAGCATTTT
NA TRBJ2-7 NA TRBV18 CASSPNRDTISYEQYF TGTGCCAGCTCACCTAACCGGGACACTATCTCCTACGAGCAGTACTTC
NA TRBJ1-4 NA TRBV5-6 CASSLGAGLEKLFF TGTGCCAGCAGCTTGGGGGCAGGGTTGGAAAAACTGTTTTTT
TRBD1 TRBJ1-1 NA TRBV5-1 CASSLAGTVVNTEAFF TGCGCCAGCAGCTTGGCGGGGACAGTTGTGAACACTGAAGCTTTCTTT
NA TRBJ2-6 NA TRBV7-3 CASSLPVSGANVLTF TGTGCCAGCAGCTTACCAGTCTCTGGGGCCAACGTCCTGACTTTC
TRBD2 TRBJ2-5 NA TRBV25-1 CASSLGGAGETQYF TGTGCCAGCAGTCTCGGGGGAGCGGGGGAGACCCAGTACTTC
TRBD1 TRBJ2-5 NA TRBV5-1 CASSLAGQVVQETQYF TGCGCCAGCAGCTTGGCGGGACAGGTCGTCCAAGAGACCCAGTACTTC
NA TRBJ2-3 NA TRBV10-3 CAISPSERTTDTQYF TGTGCCATCTCGCCCTCGGAGCGGACCACAGATACGCAGTATTTT
TRBD1 TRBJ2-7 NA TRBV5-1 CASSLATGTGGYEQYF TGCGCCAGCAGCTTGGCAACCGGGACAGGGGGTTACGAGCAGTACTTC
NA TRBJ1-1 NA TRBV19 CASSIQVNTEAFF TGTGCCAGTAGTATCCAGGTGAACACTGAAGCTTTCTTT
NA TRBJ1-5 NA TRBV4-1 CASSQAGTTNQPQHF TGCGCCAGCAGCCAGGCCGGGACAACCAATCAGCCCCAGCATTTT